This T cell receptor beta chain originates from a study of cytomegalovirus exposure and HLA in healthy donors. The overall study: Assignment to the Caucasian-associated ancestry cluster applied to around 80% of the approximately 420 genotyped donors.

Germline V gene sequence: CDR1 SGHRS, CDR2 YFSETQ. The length of the CDR3 is 13 residues. On this clone itself: No antigen is known for it. A read error may produce the germline difference seen at one junction end.

PCR amplification relied on 60 Vbeta primers (plus 13 Jbeta primers). Some clones are missing from TCRdb's copy, which holds only in-frame ones; the method was immunoSEQ multiplex PCR. Here the sample spans more than 150,000 clones, just over 75% being singletons. Study observations and caveats: Later examination showed HLA-associated TCR beta chains had greater clonal expansion than equally common others.

This clonotype was obtained from a man aged 18 to 30 in good health and CMV-seronegative. The chain links TRBV5-1 to TRBJ2-1; 8 bases line up with TRBD1. Input material: PBMCs. The CDR3 region has the DNA TGCGCCAGCAGCCCGACAGGGGAGTTGGGTTGGCTCTTC. Residues: CASSPTGELGWLF.